The 20 T cell receptor beta chains given below trace back to one sample, sequenced in a study of shared clonotypes between healthy human individuals. The table came from immunoSEQ multiplex PCR; TCRdb's copy has only in-frame clones and leaves some out. In the table there are around 1,900,000 clones, around 95% of which are singletons. Terminally differentiated effector memory CD45RA+ cells were excluded from the naive CD8 cells, which were CD45RO-negative and positively selected for CCR7. The source material was naive CD8+ T cells from PBMCs. The receptors were sampled from a man in his late teens or twenties in good health. Some clones in this sample may be carry-over from other donors' samples.

The chain links TRBV6-4 to TRBJ2-1; 13 positions agree with TRBD2. V was clipped by 6 bases and J by 4 bases; unmatched bases: 3. The CDR3 is 15 amino acids. Germline V lookup: CDR1 MRHNA, CDR2 SNTAGT. Written as DNA, the CDR3 is TGTGCCAGCAGCTTACTAGCGGGAGGGTACAATGAGCAGTTCTTC. Protein product: CASSLLAGGYNEQFF.

The genes are TRBV5-8 and TRBJ1-5; D is ambiguous. Germline V lookup: CDR1 SGHTS, CDR2 YDEGEE. The CDR3 covers 12 residues. Trimming cost V 4 bases and J 5 bases, with 7 bases left between them. This CDR3 is CASSGVDQPQHF. The CDR3 DNA follows: TGTGCCAGCAGCGGGGTGGATCAGCCCCAGCATTTT.

The V gene is TRBV19, the J gene TRBJ1-5; possibly TRBD1 for D (6 bases). The V end lost 1 base, the J end lost 5 bases, and 9 bases lay between the germline ends. The germline CDR1 and CDR2 sequences are LNHDA and SQIVND (reference sequence). The CDR3 covers 14 residues. The CDR3 nucleotides are TGTGCCAGTAGTATAGCGGGGGCGGATCAGCCCCAGCATTTT. Amino acids: CASSIAGADQPQHF.

The chain joins TRBV7-9 to TRBJ1-2, with a weak D call TRBD1 (6 bases). V lost 2 bases to trimming and J lost 5 bases, with 24 bases between them. Germline CDR1 is SEHNR and CDR2 is FQNEAQ (reference sequence). This CDR3 contains 18 residues. Written as DNA, the CDR3 is TGTGCCAGCAGCTTACCAGGGGAGGCGGCAGGACCCCTATATGGCTACACCTTC. Translation gives CASSLPGEAAGPLYGYTF.

The table lists this clone with a few counts. The gene calls are TRBV6-1 and TRBJ1-5, with unresolved D. CDR3 size: 15 residues. CDR1 is MNHNS, CDR2 SASEGT, per germline. Trimming stripped 6 bases from V and 0 bases from J, with 12 bases between. DNA of the CDR3: TGTGCCAGCAGCGATGGCGAATATAGCAATCAGCCCCAGCATTTT. It codes for CASSDGEYSNQPQHF.

The chain is built from TRBV18 and TRBJ2-1; D may match TRBD1 or TRBD2 (5 bases each). The germline V gene has CDR1 KGHSH and CDR2 LQKENI. Trimming took off 6 bases at V and 4 bases at J, with 16 bases between the two ends. The CDR3 has 15 amino acids. DNA for the CDR3: TGTGCCAGCTCCCGGGACGGGACCTTTTACAATGAGCAGTTCTTC. It is translated as CASSRDGTFYNEQFF.

The rearrangement links TRBV28 to TRBJ1-2; D possibly corresponds to TRBD1 (6 bases). Trimming shortened V by 7 bases and J by 6 bases, and 21 bases separated the two germline ends. The CDR3 sequence is 15 residues long. Germline V gene data show CDR1 as MDHEN and CDR2 as SYDVKM. This CDR3 reads CASNPAPWGGDGYTF. CDR3 in DNA: TGTGCCAGCAACCCCGCGCCCTGGGGGGGCGATGGCTACACCTTC.

On this clone: This same CDR3 is encoded by further DNA sequences in the sample. This chain joins TRBV11-2 and TRBJ2-7; no firm D call. The germline CDR1 and CDR2 sequences are SGHAT and FQNNGV. This CDR3 spans 13 amino acids. V dropped 0 bases and J dropped 4 bases, with 7 bases sitting between them. The CDR3 loop reads CASSLDLSYEQYF. CDR3 bases: TGTGCCAGCAGCTTAGATCTGAGTTACGAGCAGTACTTC.

The CDR3 region is CASSTRTSGIPDEQFF. CDR3 DNA sequence: TGTGCCAGCAGCACGCGGACTAGCGGGATCCCCGATGAGCAGTTCTTC. The chain combines TRBV7-2 with TRBJ2-1, with 12 positions matching TRBD2. Germline V gene sequence: CDR1 SGHTA, CDR2 FQGNSA. The CDR3 is 16 residues long. Germline trimming cut 5 bases from V and 8 bases from J; bases unmatched to any gene: 10. The entire variable domain, with the rest obtained from reference TRBV7-2 and TRBJ2-1, is as follows: GAGVSQSPSNKVTEKGKDVELRCDPISGHTALYWYRQSLGQGLEFLIYFQGNSAPDKSGLPSDRFSAERTGGSVSTLTIQRTQQEDSAVYLCASSTRTSGIPDEQFFGPGTRLTVL.

The chain is built from TRBV7-2 and TRBJ1-2; a possible D gene is TRBD1 (5 bases). Per germline, CDR1 SGHTA and CDR2 FQGNSA. V lost 9 bases to trimming and J lost 4 bases, with 18 bases between them. The CDR3 covers 14 residues. CDR3 residues: CARSPGGPSYGYTF. In nucleotides, the CDR3 is TGTGCCAGGTCGCCCGGGGGACCGTCCTATGGCTACACCTTC.

V and J are TRBV5-4 and TRBJ2-1; TRBD2 agrees at 8 bases. CDR1 SGHNT and CDR2 YYREEE come from the germline V gene (reference sequence). This CDR3 region has 15 residues. V shed 1 base and J 7 bases; nucleotides not matched to a gene: 7. The CDR3 nucleotides are TGTGCCAGCAGCTTGAAGCGGGAGATGAGGAATGAGCAGTTCTTC. Translated: CASSLKREMRNEQFF.

Remarks on this clone: Other DNA sequences in the sample encode the same CDR3. As DNA, the CDR3 is TGTGCCAGCAGCTTAGCAGATCAGCCCCAGCATTTT. It codes for CASSLADQPQHF. The V call is TRBV7-8, the J call TRBJ1-5; D ambiguous. V dropped 0 bases and J dropped 5 bases, with 2 bases sitting between them. The CDR3 spans 12 residues. CDR1 and CDR2 from the germline V gene are SGHVS and FQNEAQ.

This chain links TRBV10-1 with TRBJ1-3; maybe TRBD1 (5 bases). Germline values: CDR1 WNHNN, CDR2 SYGVQD (reference sequence). The CDR3 consists of 14 residues. V was trimmed by 5 bases and J by 1 base, leaving 9 bases between them. CDR3 region: CASSPGISGNTIYF. CDR3 DNA: TGCGCCAGCAGTCCAGGGATTTCTGGAAACACCATATATTTT.

The chain joins TRBV9 to TRBJ1-2, with D perhaps matching TRBD1 (5 bases). The germline CDR1 and CDR2 sequences are SGDLS and YYNGEE. V was pared by 4 bases and J by 14 bases, with 12 bases between. The CDR3 loop spans 10 amino acids. CDR3 amino acids: CASSPRRETF. CDR3 sequence (DNA): TGTGCCAGCAGCCCTCGCAGGGAGACCTTC.

V is TRBV13 and J is TRBJ2-2; 8 bases agree with TRBD1. This CDR3 spans 18 amino acids. The V and J ends lost 4 bases and 0 bases, in that order; junction bases with no gene match: 10. CDR1 PRHDT and CDR2 FYEKMQ come from the germline V gene (reference sequence). The CDR3 protein is CASSSPGTGKTNTGELFF. The CDR3 coding sequence is TGTGCCAGCAGCTCCCCCGGGACAGGAAAGACGAACACCGGGGAGCTGTTTTTT.

The chain uses TRBV28 and TRBJ2-7, with 10 bases that match TRBD2. With 6 bases clipped from V and 3 bases from J, the junction kept 5 bases outside the gene matches. This CDR3 is 14 amino acids long. The germline V gene has CDR1 MDHEN and CDR2 SYDVKM. The CDR3 loop reads CASRSGTSVYEQYF. The CDR3 DNA sequence: TGTGCCAGCAGATCCGGGACTAGCGTCTACGAGCAGTACTTC.

This sequence joins TRBV9 and TRBJ2-7; 8 nucleotides align to TRBD2. V trimming: 0 bases; J trimming: 0 bases; junction bases outside the gene matches: 26. The germline CDR1 and CDR2 sequences are SGDLS and YYNGEE. The CDR3 has 23 residues. The CDR3 sequence is CASSVGRGALTYTNSKTSYEQYF. The CDR3 DNA reads TGTGCCAGCAGCGTAGGGCGGGGGGCTCTTACCTACACGAACAGCAAGACCTCCTACGAGCAGTACTTC.

The chain combines TRBV5-1 with TRBJ1-1; D possibly corresponds to TRBD1 (5 bases). CDR3 size: 15 residues. V gave up 2 bases and J gave up 2 bases, with 13 bases separating them. The germline CDR1 and CDR2 sequences are SGHRS and YFSETQ. The CDR3 sequence is CASSFYEGVNTEAFF. The CDR3 nucleotides are TGCGCCAGCAGCTTTTACGAAGGGGTCAACACTGAAGCTTTCTTT.

The rearrangement links TRBV28 to TRBJ2-1, with 13 bases aligning to TRBD2. CDR1 is MDHEN and CDR2 is SYDVKM in the germline V gene. The length of the CDR3 is 17 residues. With 4 bases clipped from V and 6 bases from J, the junction kept 9 bases outside the gene matches. The chain's CDR3 is CASSSLLAGGMGNEQFF. As DNA, the CDR3 is TGTGCCAGCAGTTCGTTACTAGCGGGAGGGATGGGCAATGAGCAGTTCTTC.

To note about this clone: The junction departs from germline at one end; a sequencing error may be responsible. This chain joins TRBV28 and TRBJ2-7; 9 bases agree with TRBD1. Per the germline V gene, CDR1 is MDHEN and CDR2 is SYDVKM. The CDR3 runs 14 residues. The CDR3 loop is CASSFTGGSFEQYF. Written as DNA, the CDR3 is TGTGCCAGCAGTTTCACAGGGGGCTCCTTCGAGCAGTACTTC. The full variable domain, in which reference TRBV28 and TRBJ2-7 provide the parts outside the CDR3, is DVKVTQSSRYLVKRTGEKVFLECVQDMDHENMFWYRQDPGLGLRLIYFSYDVKMKEKGDIPEGYSVSREKKERFSLILESASTNQTSMYLCASSFTGGSFEQYFGPGTRLTVT.